The 9 T cell receptor beta chains presented below share a single source sample, sequenced in a study of T cell responses to AZD1222 COVID-19 vaccine. Profiling relied on immunoSEQ multiplex PCR, and the TCRdb table lists in-frame clones only, not all of them. This sample has roughly 87,000 clones, with about nine tenths found just once. Specimen: peripheral blood, collected 28 days after the second AZD1222 dose. The receptor source for this set is an adult who received the AZD1222 COVID-19 vaccine.

The J gene is TRBJ1-5, the V gene TRBV19; possible D gene TRBD1, 6 bases. Germline-derived CDR1 and CDR2 are LNHDA and SQIVND (reference sequence). V dropped 8 bases and J dropped 0 bases, with 14 bases sitting between them. The CDR3 consists of 15 residues. The chain's CDR3 is CASRTDVYSNQPQHF. The CDR3, as DNA: TGTGCCAGTCGGACAGACGTATATAGCAATCAGCCCCAGCATTTT. The variable domain in full, completed from reference TRBV19 and TRBJ1-5, reads DGGITQSPKYLFRKEGQNVTLSCEQNLNHDAMYWYRQDPGQGLRLIYYSQIVNDFQKGDIAEGYSVSREKKESFPLTVTSAQKNPTAFYLCASRTDVYSNQPQHFGDGTRLSIL.

This sequence joins TRBV10-3 and TRBJ1-6; unclear D gene. Germline loops: CDR1 ENHRY, CDR2 SYGVKD. Trimming shortened V by 8 bases and J by 3 bases, and 8 bases separated the two germline ends. The CDR3 runs to 13 residues. CDR3 bases: TGTGCCATCGCAGGTGACTATAATTCACCCCTCCACTTT. Amino acid sequence: CAIAGDYNSPLHF.

This chain's CDR3 is CASRTTGGTEAFF. The DNA for the CDR3 is TGTGCCAGCAGAACAACAGGGGGCACTGAAGCTTTCTTT. The chain recombines TRBV7-2 with TRBJ1-1, with 8 nucleotides matching TRBD1. J gave up 4 bases and V 6 bases, and 4 bases lay outside the gene matches. Germline CDR1 reads SGHTA; CDR2 reads FQGNSA. This CDR3 has 13 residues.

The rearrangement uses TRBV5-1 and TRBJ2-2; no firm D call. The CDR3 extends over 16 amino acids. Germline CDR1 and CDR2: SGHRS and YFSETQ. V was shortened by 1 base and J by 1 base, with 11 bases between the two germline ends. Here the CDR3 DNA reads TGCGCCAGCAGCTTGAGCCAGGTTGGGAACACCGGGGAGCTGTTTTTT. Amino acids: CASSLSQVGNTGELFF. Full variable domain (missing parts from reference TRBV5-1 and TRBJ2-2): KAGVTQTPRYLIKTRGQQVTLSCSPISGHRSVSWYQQTPGQGLQFLFEYFSETQRNKGNFPGRFSGRQFSNSRSEMNVSTLELGDSALYLCASSLSQVGNTGELFFGEGSRLTVL.

The CDR3 nucleotides are TGTGCCAGTAGCTCAACCGGGACAGGCTCCAGATTGGATGGCTACACCTTC. Protein product: CASSSTGTGSRLDGYTF. The chain carries TRBV19 and TRBJ1-2; TRBD1 matches at 8 bases. Losses at the gene ends were 6 bases for V and 6 bases for J; bases not matched to a gene: 18. Germline CDR1 reads LNHDA; CDR2 reads SQIVND (reference sequence). The CDR3 runs to 17 residues.

This clone occurred once. The V and J genes are TRBV24-1 and TRBJ1-2; D gene unclear. Germline-derived CDR1 and CDR2 are KGHDR and SFDVKD. The CDR3 spans 16 residues. V was trimmed by 1 base and J by 3 bases, leaving 14 bases between them. DNA of the CDR3: TGTGCCACCAGTGATTTACGACCGAATGGATACTATGGCTACACCTTC. Encoded protein: CATSDLRPNGYYGYTF.

V usage is TRBV7-3 and J usage is TRBJ1-2; D ambiguous. The CDR3 runs 13 residues. Germline V lookup: CDR1 SGHTA, CDR2 FQGTGA. V was trimmed by 5 bases and J by 8 bases, leaving 15 bases between them. The CDR3 DNA sequence: TGTGCCAGCAGCCCTAACATGGTGGAGGGCTACACCTTC. Its protein is CASSPNMVEGYTF.

The chain has TRBV25-1 and TRBJ1-1; D gene unclear. Trimming took 3 bases from V and 5 from J, leaving 13 bases between them. This CDR3 comprises 14 residues. CDR1 is MGHDK, CDR2 SYGVNS, per germline. The CDR3 loop reads CASSESFRSTEAFF. In DNA, the CDR3 is TGTGCCAGCAGTGAGTCTTTTAGAAGTACTGAAGCTTTCTTT.

J is TRBJ2-2 and V is TRBV6-2 or TRBV6-3, with 10 bases that match TRBD1. The V and J ends lost 6 bases and 7 bases, in that order; junction bases with no gene match: 11. Germline V gives CDR1 MNHEY, CDR2 SVGEGT. CDR3 size: 16 residues. In DNA, the CDR3 is TGTGCCAGCAGCCCCTCCCGGACAGGGGGTATCGGGGAGCTGTTTTTT. As protein: CASSPSRTGGIGELFF.